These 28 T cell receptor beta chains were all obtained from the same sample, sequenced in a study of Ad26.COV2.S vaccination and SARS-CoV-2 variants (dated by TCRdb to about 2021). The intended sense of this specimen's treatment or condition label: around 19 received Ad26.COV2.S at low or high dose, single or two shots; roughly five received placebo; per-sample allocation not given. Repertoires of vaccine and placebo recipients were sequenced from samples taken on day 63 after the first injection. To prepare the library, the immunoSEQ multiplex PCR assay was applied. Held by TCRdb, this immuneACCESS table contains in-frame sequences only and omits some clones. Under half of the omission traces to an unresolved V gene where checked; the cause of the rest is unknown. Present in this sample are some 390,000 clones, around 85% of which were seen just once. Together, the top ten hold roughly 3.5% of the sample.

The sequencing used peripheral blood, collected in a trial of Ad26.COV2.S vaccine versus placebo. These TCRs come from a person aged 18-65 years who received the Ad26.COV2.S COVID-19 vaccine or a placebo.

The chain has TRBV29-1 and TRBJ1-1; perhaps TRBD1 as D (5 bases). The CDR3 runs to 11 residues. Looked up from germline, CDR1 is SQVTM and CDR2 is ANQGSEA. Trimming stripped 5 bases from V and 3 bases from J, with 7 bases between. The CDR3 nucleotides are TGCAGCGTTATCAGGGACACTGAAGCTTTCTTT. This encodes CSVIRDTEAFF.

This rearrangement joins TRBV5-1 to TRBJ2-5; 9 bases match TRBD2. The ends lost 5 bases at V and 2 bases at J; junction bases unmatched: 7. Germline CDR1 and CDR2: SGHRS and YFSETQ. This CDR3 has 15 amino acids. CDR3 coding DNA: TGCGCCAGCAGGAATAGCGGGGGAAAACAAGAGACCCAGTACTTC. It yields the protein CASRNSGGKQETQYF.

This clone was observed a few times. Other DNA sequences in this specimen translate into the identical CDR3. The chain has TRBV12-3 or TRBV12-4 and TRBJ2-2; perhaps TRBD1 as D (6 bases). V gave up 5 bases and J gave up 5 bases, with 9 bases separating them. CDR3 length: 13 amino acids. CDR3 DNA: TGTGCCAGCAGTCTAGGGGGTACCGGGGAGCTGTTTTTT. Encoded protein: CASSLGGTGELFF.

This CDR3 reads CASTGLYSNQPQHF. DNA for the CDR3: TGTGCCAGCACTGGTTTGTATAGCAATCAGCCCCAGCATTTT. The gene calls are TRBV2 and TRBJ1-5; D not certain. Trimming stripped 7 bases from V and 0 bases from J, with 10 bases between. CDR1 and CDR2 from the germline V gene are SNHLY and FYNNEI. This CDR3 is built from 14 residues.

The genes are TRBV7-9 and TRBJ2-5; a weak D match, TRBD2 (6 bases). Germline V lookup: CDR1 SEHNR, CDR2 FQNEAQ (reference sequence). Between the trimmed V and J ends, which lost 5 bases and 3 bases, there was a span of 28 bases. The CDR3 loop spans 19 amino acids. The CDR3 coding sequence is TGTGCCAGCAGCCCCCGGGACCTGACAGCCGGAGGGGCCAAAGAGACCCAGTACTTC. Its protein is CASSPRDLTAGGAKETQYF.

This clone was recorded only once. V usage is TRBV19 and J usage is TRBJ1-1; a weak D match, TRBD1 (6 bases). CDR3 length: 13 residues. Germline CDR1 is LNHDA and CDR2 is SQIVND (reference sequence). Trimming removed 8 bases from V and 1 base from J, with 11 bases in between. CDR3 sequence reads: CASGRGPNTEAFF. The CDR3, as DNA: TGTGCCAGTGGACGGGGGCCGAACACTGAAGCTTTCTTT.

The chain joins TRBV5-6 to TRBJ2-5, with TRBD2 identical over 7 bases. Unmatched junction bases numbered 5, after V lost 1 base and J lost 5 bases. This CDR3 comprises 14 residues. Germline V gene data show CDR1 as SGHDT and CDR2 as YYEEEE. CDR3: CASSLLWEGETQYF. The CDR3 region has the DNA TGTGCCAGCAGCTTGCTGTGGGAGGGCGAGACCCAGTACTTC.

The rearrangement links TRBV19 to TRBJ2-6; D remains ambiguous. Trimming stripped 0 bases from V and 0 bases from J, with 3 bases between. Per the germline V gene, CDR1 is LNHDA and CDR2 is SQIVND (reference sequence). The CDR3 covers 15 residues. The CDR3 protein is CASSIEGSGANVLTF. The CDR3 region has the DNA TGTGCCAGTAGTATAGAGGGCTCTGGGGCCAACGTCCTGACTTTC.

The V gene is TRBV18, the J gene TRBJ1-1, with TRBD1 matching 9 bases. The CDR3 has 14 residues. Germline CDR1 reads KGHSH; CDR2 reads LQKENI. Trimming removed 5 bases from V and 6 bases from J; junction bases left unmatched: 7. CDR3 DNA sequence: TGTGCCAGCTCATCGACAGGGGGAGGCGCTGAAGCTTTCTTT. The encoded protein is CASSSTGGGAEAFF.

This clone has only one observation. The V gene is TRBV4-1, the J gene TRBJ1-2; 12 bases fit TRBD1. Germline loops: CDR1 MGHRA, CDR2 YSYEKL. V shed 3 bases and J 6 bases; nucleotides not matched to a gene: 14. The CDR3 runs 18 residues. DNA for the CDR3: TGCGCCAGCAGCCAGACCTTTGGGTGGGACAGGGGGCTAGATGGCTACACCTTC. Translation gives CASSQTFGWDRGLDGYTF.

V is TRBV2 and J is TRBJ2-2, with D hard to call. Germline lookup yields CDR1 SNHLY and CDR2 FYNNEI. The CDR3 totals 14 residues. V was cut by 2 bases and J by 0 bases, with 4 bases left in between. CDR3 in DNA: TGTGCCAGCAGTGAACTCTCGAACACCGGGGAGCTGTTTTTT. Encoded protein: CASSELSNTGELFF.

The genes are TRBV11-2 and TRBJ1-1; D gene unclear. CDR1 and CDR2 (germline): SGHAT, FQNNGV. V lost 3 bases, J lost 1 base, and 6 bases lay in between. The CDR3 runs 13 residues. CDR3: CASSFRANTEAFF. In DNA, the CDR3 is TGTGCCAGCAGCTTCCGTGCGAACACTGAAGCTTTCTTT. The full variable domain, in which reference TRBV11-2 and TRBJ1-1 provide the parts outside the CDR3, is EAGVAQSPRYKIIEKRQSVAFWCNPISGHATLYWYQQILGQGPKLLIQFQNNGVVDDSQLPKDRFSAERLKGVDSTLKIQPAKLEDSAVYLCASSFRANTEAFFGQGTRLTVV.

CDR3 nucleotides: TGCGCCAGCAGCTTGGAAGGGCGGGGGGGCCGGAATGAGCAGTTCTTC. This translates into CASSLEGRGGRNEQFF. The V and J genes are TRBV5-1 and TRBJ2-1; 9 bases map to TRBD2. The CDR3 consists of 16 residues. V shed 0 bases, J shed 7 bases, and the junction held 8 bases outside the gene matches. Per germline, CDR1 SGHRS and CDR2 YFSETQ. Full variable domain (rest looked up from reference TRBV5-1 and TRBJ2-1): KAGVTQTPRYLIKTRGQQVTLSCSPISGHRSVSWYQQTPGQGLQFLFEYFSETQRNKGNFPGRFSGRQFSNSRSEMNVSTLELGDSALYLCASSLEGRGGRNEQFFGPGTRLTVL.

The CDR3 here is CATSDPTQADYGYTF. The CDR3 bases are TGTGCCACCAGTGATCCTACACAGGCCGACTATGGCTACACCTTC. The V call is TRBV24-1, the J call TRBJ1-2; possible D gene TRBD1, 5 bases. There are 15 residues in the CDR3. CDR1 and CDR2 (germline): KGHDR, SFDVKD. The ends were cut back, 3 bases at V and 3 bases at J, with 13 bases in the middle.

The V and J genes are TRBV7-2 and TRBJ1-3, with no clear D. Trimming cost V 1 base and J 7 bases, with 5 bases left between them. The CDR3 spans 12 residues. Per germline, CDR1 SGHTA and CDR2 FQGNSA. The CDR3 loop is CASSLGLNTIYF. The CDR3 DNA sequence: TGTGCCAGCAGCTTAGGTCTGAACACCATATATTTT.

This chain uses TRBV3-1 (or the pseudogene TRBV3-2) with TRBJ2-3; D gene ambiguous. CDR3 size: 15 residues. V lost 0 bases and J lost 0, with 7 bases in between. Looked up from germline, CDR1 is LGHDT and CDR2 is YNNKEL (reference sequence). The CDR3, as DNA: TGTGCCAGCAGCCAAGATAGTGAGAGCACAGATACGCAGTATTTT. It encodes CASSQDSESTDTQYF.

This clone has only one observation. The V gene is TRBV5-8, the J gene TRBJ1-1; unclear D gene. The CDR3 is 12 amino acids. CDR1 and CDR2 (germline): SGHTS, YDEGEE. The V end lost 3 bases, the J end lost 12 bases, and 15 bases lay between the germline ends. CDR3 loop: CASSSRTGNTFF. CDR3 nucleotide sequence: TGTGCCAGCAGCTCCCGGACGGGTAACACTTTCTTT.

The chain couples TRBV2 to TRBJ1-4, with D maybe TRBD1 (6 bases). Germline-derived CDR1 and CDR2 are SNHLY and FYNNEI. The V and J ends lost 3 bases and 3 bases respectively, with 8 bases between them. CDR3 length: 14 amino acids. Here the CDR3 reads CASSEGAANEKLFF. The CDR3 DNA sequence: TGTGCCAGCAGTGAGGGGGCCGCTAATGAAAAACTGTTTTTT. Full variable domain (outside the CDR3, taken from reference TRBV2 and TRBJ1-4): EPEVTQTPSHQVTQMGQEVILRCVPISNHLYFYWYRQILGQKVEFLVSFYNNEISEKSEIFDDQFSVERPDGSNFTLKIRSTKLEDSAMYFCASSEGAANEKLFFGSGTQLSVL.

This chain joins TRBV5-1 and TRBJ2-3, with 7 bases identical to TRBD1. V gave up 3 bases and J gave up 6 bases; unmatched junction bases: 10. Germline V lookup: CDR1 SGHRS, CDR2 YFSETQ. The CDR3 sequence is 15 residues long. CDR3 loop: CASSSQTGTPDTQYF. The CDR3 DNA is TGCGCCAGCAGCTCCCAGACAGGGACCCCCGATACGCAGTATTTT.

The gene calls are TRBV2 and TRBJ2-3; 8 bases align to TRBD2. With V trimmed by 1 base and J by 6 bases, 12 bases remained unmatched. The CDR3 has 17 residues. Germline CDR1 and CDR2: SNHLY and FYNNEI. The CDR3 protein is CASSEGAGRGGFDTQYF. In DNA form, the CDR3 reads TGTGCCAGCAGTGAAGGGGCGGGGCGCGGGGGGTTTGATACGCAGTATTTT.

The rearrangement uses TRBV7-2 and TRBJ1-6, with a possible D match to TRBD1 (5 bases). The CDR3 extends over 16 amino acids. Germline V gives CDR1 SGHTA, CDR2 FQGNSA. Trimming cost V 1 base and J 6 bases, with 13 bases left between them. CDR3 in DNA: TGTGCCAGCAGCTTAGGGGGGGACGTCGGTAATTCACCCCTCCACTTT. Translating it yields CASSLGGDVGNSPLHF.

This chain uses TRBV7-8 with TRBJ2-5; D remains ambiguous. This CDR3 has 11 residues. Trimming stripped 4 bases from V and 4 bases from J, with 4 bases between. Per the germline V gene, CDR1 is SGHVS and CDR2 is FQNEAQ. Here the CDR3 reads CASSSRETQYF. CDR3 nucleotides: TGTGCCAGCAGCTCGAGAGAGACCCAGTACTTC.

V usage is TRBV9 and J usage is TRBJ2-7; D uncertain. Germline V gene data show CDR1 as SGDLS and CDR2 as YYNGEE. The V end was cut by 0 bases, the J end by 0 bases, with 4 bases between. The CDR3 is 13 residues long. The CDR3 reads CASSVGSSYEQYF. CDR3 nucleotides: TGTGCCAGCAGCGTAGGCAGCTCCTACGAGCAGTACTTC. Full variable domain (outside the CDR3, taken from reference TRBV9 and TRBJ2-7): DSGVTQTPKHLITATGQRVTLRCSPRSGDLSVYWYQQSLDQGLQFLIQYYNGEERAKGNILERFSAQQFPDLHSELNLSSLELGDSALYFCASSVGSSYEQYFGPGTRLTVT.

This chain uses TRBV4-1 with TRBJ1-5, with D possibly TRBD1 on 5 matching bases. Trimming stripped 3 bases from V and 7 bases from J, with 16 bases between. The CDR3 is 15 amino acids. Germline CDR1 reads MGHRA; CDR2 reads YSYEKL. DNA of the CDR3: TGCGCCAGCAGCCAGGGGGGACTACCCTCGCAGCCCCAGCATTTT. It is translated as CASSQGGLPSQPQHF.

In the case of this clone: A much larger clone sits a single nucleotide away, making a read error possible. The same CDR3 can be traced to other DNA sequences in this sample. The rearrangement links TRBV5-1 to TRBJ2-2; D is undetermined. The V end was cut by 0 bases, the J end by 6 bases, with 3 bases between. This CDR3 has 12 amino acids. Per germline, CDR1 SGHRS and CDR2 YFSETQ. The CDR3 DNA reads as TGCGCCAGCAGCTTGGGTTCCGGGGAGCTGTTTTTT. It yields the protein CASSLGSGELFF.

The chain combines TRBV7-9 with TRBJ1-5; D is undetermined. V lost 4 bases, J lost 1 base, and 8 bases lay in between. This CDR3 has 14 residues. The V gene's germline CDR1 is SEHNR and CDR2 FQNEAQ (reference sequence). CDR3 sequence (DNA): TGTGCCAGCAGCTCATACACCAGCAATCAGCCCCAGCATTTT. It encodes CASSSYTSNQPQHF.

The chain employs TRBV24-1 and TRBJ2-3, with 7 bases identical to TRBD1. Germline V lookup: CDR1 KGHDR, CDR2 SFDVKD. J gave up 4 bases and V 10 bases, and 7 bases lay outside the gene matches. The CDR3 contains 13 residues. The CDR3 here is CATRGQYPDTQYF. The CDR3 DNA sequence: TGTGCCACTAGGGGGCAGTACCCAGATACGCAGTATTTT.

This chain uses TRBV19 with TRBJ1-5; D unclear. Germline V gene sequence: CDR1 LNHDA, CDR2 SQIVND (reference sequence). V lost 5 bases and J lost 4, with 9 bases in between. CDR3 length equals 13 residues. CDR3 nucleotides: TGTGCCAGTAGTCTGACGGATAATCAGCCCCAGCATTTT. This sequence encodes CASSLTDNQPQHF.